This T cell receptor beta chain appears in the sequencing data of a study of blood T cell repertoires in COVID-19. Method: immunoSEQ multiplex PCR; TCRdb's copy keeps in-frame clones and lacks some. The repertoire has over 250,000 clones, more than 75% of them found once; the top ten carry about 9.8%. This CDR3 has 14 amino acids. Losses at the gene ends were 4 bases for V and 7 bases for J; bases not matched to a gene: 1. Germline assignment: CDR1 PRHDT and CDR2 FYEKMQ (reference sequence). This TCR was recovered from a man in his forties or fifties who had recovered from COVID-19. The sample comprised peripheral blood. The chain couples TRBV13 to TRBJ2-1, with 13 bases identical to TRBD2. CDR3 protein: CASSWGLAGNEQFF. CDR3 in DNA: TGTGCCAGCAGCTGGGGACTAGCGGGGAATGAGCAGTTCTTC.